The clone carrying this T cell receptor (beta chain) was seen repeatedly, ten times or more. Its antigen is currently unknown. The investigators amplified TCR beta CDR3 regions from RNA transcripts. The HTBI primer set drove a first-round RT-PCR of the TCR CDR3. TCRdb called the multiplex PCR reads again in MiXCR, with one record for every CDR3 protein. The table includes 480,000 or so distinct CDR3 sequences, about 46% detected once. The germline V and J ends were trimmed by 1 base and 5 bases, with 8 bases remaining between them. The CDR3 is 13 residues long. Germline V gene sequence: CDR1 ENHRY, CDR2 SYGVKD. This entry comes from a study of T cells in Graves' hyperthyroidism and ophthalmopathy. Study-wide results and limits: The blood repertoire included most of the expanded thyroid clonotypes above 0.001. Median prediction lead before ophthalmopathy onset was about 6.5 months with the model.

Uncontrolled infection, other autoimmune disease, pregnancy or lactation led to exclusion. This clonotype was obtained from an adult woman with Graves' disease, either hyperthyroidism or ophthalmopathy (not recorded which). Sequencing used peripheral blood or thyroid tissue (not recorded which). The chain employs TRBV10-3 and TRBJ1-1; D may be TRBD1 (5 bases). CDR3 sequence (DNA): TGTGCCATCAGTGAGTTTTACAGGACTGAAGCTTTCTTT. As protein: CAISEFYRTEAFF.